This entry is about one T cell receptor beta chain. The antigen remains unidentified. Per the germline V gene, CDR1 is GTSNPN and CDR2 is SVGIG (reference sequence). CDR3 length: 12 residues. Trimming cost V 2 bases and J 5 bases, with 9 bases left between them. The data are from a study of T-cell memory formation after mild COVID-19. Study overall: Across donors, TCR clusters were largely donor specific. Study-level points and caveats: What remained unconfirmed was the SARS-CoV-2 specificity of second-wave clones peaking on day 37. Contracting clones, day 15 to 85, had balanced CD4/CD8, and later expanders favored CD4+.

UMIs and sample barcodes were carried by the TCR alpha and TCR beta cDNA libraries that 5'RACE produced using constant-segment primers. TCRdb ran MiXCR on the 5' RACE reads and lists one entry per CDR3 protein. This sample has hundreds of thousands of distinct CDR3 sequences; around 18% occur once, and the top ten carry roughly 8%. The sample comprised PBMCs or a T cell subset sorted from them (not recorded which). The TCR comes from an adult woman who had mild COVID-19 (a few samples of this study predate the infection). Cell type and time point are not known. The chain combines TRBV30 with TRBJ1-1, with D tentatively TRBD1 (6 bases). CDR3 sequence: CAWSMGATEAFF. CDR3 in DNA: TGTGCCTGGAGTATGGGGGCGACTGAAGCTTTCTTT.